This T cell receptor beta chain was recorded in a study of regulatory T cells in long-lasting Graves disease (dated by TCRdb to the early 2020s). With regard to the full study: Newly diagnosed Graves' disease patients had taken antithyroid drugs for less than 3 months. The study was conducted in China and was registered as a clinical trial. Persistent Graves' disease patients were compared with newly diagnosed Graves' disease patients by peripheral blood TCR sequencing and RNA sequencing. A total of roughly 35 samples were covered by TCR sequencing, comprising around 13 persistent and some 20 newly diagnosed Graves' disease patients.

Receptor amplification or capture employed multiplex PCR. Data came from an Illumina HiSeq 4000. CDR3 regions were amplified by Arm-PCR with iRepertoire HTBI primers to construct TCR beta libraries. Before sequencing, the PCR products went through gel purification. The source study handled its data this way. A total of 62 TRBV and 14 TRBJ segments were identified across samples and were used for gene usage analysis of CDR3 amino acid clonotypes. COPE and FqMerger were used to merge filtered high-quality paired reads into contigs. BLAST was used to align contigs to IMGT TRBV, TRBD and TRBJ reference genes, with CDR3 defined following IMGT. Any clonotype with a frequency above 0.1% was classified as a highly expanded clone. Shannon entropy was used to measure repertoire diversity, and the Gini coefficient was used to measure V-J evenness. Public clonotypes were defined as clonotypes shared by more than one individual. In TCRdb, the public reads were trimmed at Q25 with fastp and aligned with MiXCR, with productive beta chains retained. Merged by CDR3 protein, the rows form single entries marked with the most common genes and DNA. These V and J calls rely on TCRdb rather than the paper's analysis. The table for this sample lists hundreds of thousands of distinct CDR3 sequences; roughly 16% of them were counted only once. The top ten clones comprise around 12% of the sample.

The CDR3 covers 13 residues, taking in both the cysteine and the phenylalanine. Of all the DNA, just the CDR3 is kept, 39 bases in frame from base 1. V gives up 2 bases and J gives up 9 bases, and the segment between their germline ends measures 13 bases. Via the germline V gene, CDR1 is KGHSH and CDR2 LQKENI. Interpreted using the paper, the time point label stands for: newly diagnosed GD, antithyroid drugs for less than 3 months. For both TCR sequencing and RNA sequencing, RNA was extracted from PBMCs using TRIzol. Graves' disease was diagnosed according to American Thyroid Association guidelines. Recruitment of patients was carried out at an endocrinology department in Xi'an, China. From each patient, around 8.3 milliliters of peripheral blood was collected into an EDTA anticoagulant tube. Ficoll Paque Plus density gradient separation was used to isolate PBMCs, and no further T cell sorting was done. RNA quality was checked with an Agilent 2100 Bioanalyzer and agarose gel, and concentration with a NanoDrop 2000.

On the study overall, not on this receptor specifically: Persistent Graves' disease patients showed lower TCR Shannon entropy and fewer highly expanded clones than newly diagnosed patients, suggesting clonal expansion. Preferential use of TRBV28, TRBJ1-2 and TRBJ2-5 was observed in persistent disease, whereas TRBV20-1 and TRBJ2-1 were favored in newly diagnosed disease. As a limitation, the authors acknowledged that the small sample size may reduce accuracy. Only the TCR beta chain was sequenced and analyzed. Because the primary lesion, thyroid tissue, could not be accessed, the study looked at peripheral blood alone. Patients with persistent disease shared more public clonotypes (about 3,000) than newly diagnosed patients did (more than 900).

Points on this clonotype: Its binding antigen is unknown. The record has no base qualities; no much larger clone is one base away.

The same sample was also used in a study of T cells in Graves' hyperthyroidism and ophthalmopathy. Per the second study: Stable Graves' hyperthyroidism was defined as no progression to ophthalmopathy during 18 months of follow-up. The hyperthyroidism patients were between 18 and 65 years old and newly diagnosed, with a disease duration of less than 2 months. The study excluded patients with uncontrolled infections, other autoimmune diseases, pregnancy or lactation. Diagnoses relied on clinical symptoms, serum thyroxine and TRAb, thyroid ultrasound and orbital computed tomography. A first-round RT-PCR of the TCR CDR3 used the HTBI primer set with the Qiagen OneStep RT-PCR kit. Blood samples also contained most of the expanded thyroid clonotypes (frequency above 0.001), which suggests that blood repertoires may reflect thyroid immune responses. A model built on a 13 V-J signature distinguished ophthalmopathy from stable hyperthyroidism, reaching 87.88% sensitivity and 81.08% specificity in cross-validation and 80%/75% in testing. In validation, the model predicted progression to ophthalmopathy with approximately 71% sensitivity and less than 75% specificity, a median of about six months before onset. To identify distinguishing TCR V-J signatures, a discovery cohort of 95 to 100 patients was used, comprising 43 with Graves' ophthalmopathy and 55 to 65 with stable Graves' hyperthyroidism. Prospective prediction of ophthalmopathy was tested in an independent validation cohort of fewer than 20 hyperthyroidism patients and around 16 patients who later progressed to ophthalmopathy. The roughly 90 discovery patients were divided at random into training and test sets in a 7:3 ratio. In addition, the study compared T-cell repertoires in thyroid tissue and in blood from roughly 6 Graves' hyperthyroidism patients. After sampling, hyperthyroidism patients received methimazole starting at 30 mg daily, and ophthalmopathy patients received high-dose intravenous methylprednisolone. A second multiplex PCR round built the libraries, followed by size selection and purification. Paired-end sequencing of the libraries was performed with 100 bp reads on an Illumina HiSeq2000. Raw data were processed with SOAPnuke, discarding reads with adapters, uncalled bases, mean Phred below 15, or no exact constant-primer or identifier match. COPE v1.2.5 was used to merge high-quality paired reads, and clonotypes were defined as unique nucleotide sequences. MiTCR v1.1 was used to align clonotypes to the IMGT TRBV, TRBD and TRBJ reference segments. The analysis was restricted to V-J combinations with a frequency above 0.0001, which together covered roughly 99% of the repertoires. A TCS score was defined as the ratio between F50 (clonal expansion) and ExV (chaos), using BLOSUM62-based TCRdist between CDR3 peptides within each V-J. Welch's t-statistics and random forest reduced 500 to 650 V-J features to 13, which were used in a naive Bayes classifier (R e1071). Sample size was not statistically predetermined, and investigators were not blinded to group allocation. According to the paper, TCR Vbeta CDR3 sequencing was carried out on about 140 peripheral blood samples, which came from around 43 ophthalmopathy, around 74 hyperthyroidism and approximately 17 progressor patients.

This chain joins TRBV18 to TRBJ2-5; there is no confident call for the D gene. The source of this sequence is a man between 18 and 35 years old with Graves disease. Donor details come from another sample of the same person, matched by shared clones. The material sequenced was peripheral blood mononuclear cells (PBMCs), taken at new diagnosis, from a patient treated with antithyroid drugs. The sequenced DNA is TGTGCCAGCTCACCAGACCTCATTGGGGCCCAGTACTTC. This translates into CASSPDLIGAQYF.